The 16 T cell receptor beta chains in this list originate from one sample, sequenced in a study of T cell responses to AZD1222 COVID-19 vaccine. The method was immunoSEQ multiplex PCR; TCRdb's version includes in-frame clones alone and lacks a portion of them. The sample includes some 190,000 clones, 80% to 90% of them seen just once. Material: peripheral blood, obtained on day 0 of AZD1222 vaccination. These receptors originate from an adult in good health.

CDR3 residues: CASSPPGQGFGNTIYF. The CDR3 DNA reads TGTGCCAGCAGTCCCCCGGGACAGGGCTTTGGAAACACCATATATTTT. The chain couples TRBV6-2 or TRBV6-3 to TRBJ1-3, with TRBD1 identical over 9 bases. V shed 5 bases and J 3 bases; nucleotides not matched to a gene: 8. Per germline, CDR1 MNHEY and CDR2 SVGEGT. The CDR3 has 16 amino acids.

V is TRBV5-6 and J is TRBJ1-2; D gene ambiguous. The CDR3 is 12 residues long. V lost 5 bases to trimming and J lost 1 base, with 6 bases between them. Germline-derived CDR1 and CDR2 are SGHDT and YYEEEE. CDR3 in amino acids: CASRINNYGYTF. In DNA, the CDR3 is TGTGCCAGCAGGATTAATAACTATGGCTACACCTTC.

V is TRBV3-1 (or the pseudogene TRBV3-2) and J is TRBJ1-3, with no clear D. Per the germline V gene, CDR1 is LGHDT and CDR2 is YNNKEL (reference sequence). The CDR3 consists of 14 residues. V lost 1 base, J lost 0 bases, and 4 bases lay in between. The CDR3 sequence: CASSQGSSGNTIYF. CDR3 nucleotides: TGTGCCAGCAGCCAAGGGTCCTCTGGAAACACCATATATTTT.

About this clone: The same CDR3 is also encoded by other DNA sequences in this sample. The CDR3 region is CSATGAGGYTF. The CDR3 DNA is TGCAGTGCCACTGGGGCGGGAGGCTACACCTTC. This chain links TRBV20-1 with TRBJ1-2; tentative D call: TRBD1 (5 bases). V was cut by 6 bases and J by 8 bases, with 13 bases left in between. Germline V gives CDR1 DFQATT, CDR2 SNEGSKA (reference sequence). This CDR3 comprises 11 residues.

The chain joins TRBV7-9 to TRBJ1-2; D is undetermined. Looked up from germline, CDR1 is SEHNR and CDR2 is FQNEAQ (reference sequence). The CDR3 spans 13 residues. Trimming cost V 5 bases and J 7 bases, with 14 bases left between them. The CDR3, as DNA: TGTGCCAGCAGCCCCAGCTCCCCGGCTGGCTACACCTTC. Amino acids: CASSPSSPAGYTF.

V and J are TRBV27 and TRBJ2-3, with D unclear. This CDR3 has 13 residues. Trimming stripped 7 bases from V and 1 base from J, with 9 bases between. Germline values: CDR1 MNHEY, CDR2 SMNVEV (reference sequence). The chain's CDR3 is CASMLSGTDTQYF. The CDR3 DNA is TGTGCCAGCATGCTCTCGGGCACAGATACGCAGTATTTT.

The chain employs TRBV9 and TRBJ2-3; D remains ambiguous. The germline V gene encodes CDR1 SGDLS and CDR2 YYNGEE. CDR3 length equals 14 residues. Trimming removed 0 bases at V and 2 bases at J, with 7 bases between. The CDR3 DNA sequence: TGTGCCAGCAGCGTAGACGGGTCCACAGATACGCAGTATTTT. This translates into CASSVDGSTDTQYF.

The J gene is TRBJ2-5, the V gene TRBV19, with 10 positions matching TRBD1. Germline CDR1 and CDR2: LNHDA and SQIVND (reference sequence). CDR3 length equals 16 residues. The trim removed 4 bases at V and 5 bases at J, leaving 10 bases unmatched. CDR3 amino acids: CASSTTRQGAGETQYF. The DNA of the CDR3 is TGTGCCAGTAGTACAACTCGACAGGGGGCGGGCGAGACCCAGTACTTC.

This chain joins TRBV2 and TRBJ2-2; D unresolved. With 6 bases removed from V and 1 base from J, the gap between germline ends came to 12 bases. The CDR3 totals 15 residues. The germline CDR1 and CDR2 sequences are SNHLY and FYNNEI. CDR3 sequence reads: CASRWAELNTGELFF. In nucleotides, the CDR3 is TGTGCCAGCAGGTGGGCAGAACTGAACACCGGGGAGCTGTTTTTT.

The chain couples TRBV4-2 to TRBJ2-3; D is perhaps TRBD2 (7 bases). Per germline, CDR1 LGHNA and CDR2 YNFKEQ. The V gene lost 7 bases and the J gene lost 2 bases, with 10 bases spanning the gap. The CDR3 spans 13 residues. CDR3 bases: TGTGCCAGCAAGGGGGGGCTCACAGATACGCAGTATTTT. This translates into CASKGGLTDTQYF.

This clone came up once. J is TRBJ1-2 and V is TRBV5-6; tentatively, D is TRBD1 (6 bases). V dropped 2 bases and J dropped 6 bases, with 11 bases sitting between them. CDR1 is SGHDT and CDR2 is YYEEEE in the germline V gene. The CDR3 loop spans 13 amino acids. The DNA for the CDR3 is TGTGCCAGCAGCTTCCCGGGACAAGATGGCTACACCTTC. Encoded protein: CASSFPGQDGYTF.

The rearrangement joins TRBV10-1 to TRBJ2-7; D may be TRBD2 (5 bases). Germline-derived CDR1 and CDR2 are WNHNN and SYGVQD (reference sequence). The length of the CDR3 is 13 residues. V shed 3 bases and J shed 2 bases, with 8 bases lying between them. In DNA, the CDR3 is TGCGCCAGCAGTGACGGACTGACCTACGAGCAGTACGTC. Amino acid sequence: CASSDGLTYEQYV.

Turning to this clone: The identical CDR3 is also encoded by other nucleotide sequences in the sample. J is TRBJ1-2 and V is TRBV10-3; D possibly corresponds to TRBD1 (5 bases). V was cut by 6 bases and J by 0 bases, with 20 bases left in between. The CDR3 is made up of 17 amino acids. Germline V gene sequence: CDR1 ENHRY, CDR2 SYGVKD. CDR3 in DNA: TGTGCCATCAGGCGGGGGGGGGACCAGGGCACTAACTATGGCTACACCTTC. Its protein product is CAIRRGGDQGTNYGYTF.

The V gene is TRBV15, the J gene TRBJ1-5, with 7 nucleotides matching TRBD1. The germline V gene has CDR1 LNHNV and CDR2 YYDKDF (reference sequence). Trimming removed 1 base from V and 6 bases from J; junction bases left unmatched: 18. The CDR3 extends over 19 amino acids. In DNA form, the CDR3 reads TGTGCCACCAGCAGAGCCCGAGGGGAAGAGGGGGCTCTGGTTCAGCCCCAGCATTTT. Translating it yields CATSRARGEEGALVQPQHF.

V is TRBV7-9 and J is TRBJ1-2; D uncertain. The CDR3 has 10 amino acids. V gave up 8 bases and J gave up 3 bases, with 4 bases separating them. CDR1 is SEHNR and CDR2 is FQNEAQ in the germline V gene (reference sequence). The chain's CDR3 is CASGDYGYTF. The CDR3 nucleotides are TGTGCCAGCGGGGACTATGGCTACACCTTC.

The genes are TRBV27 and TRBJ2-2; TRBD2 matches 12 bases. The CDR3 is made up of 20 amino acids. Trimming removed 5 bases from V and 0 bases from J; junction bases left unmatched: 13. CDR1 is MNHEY, CDR2 SMNVEV, per germline (reference sequence). The CDR3: CASSPRRTSGAFANTGELFF. CDR3 DNA sequence: TGTGCCAGCAGTCCTAGGAGGACTAGCGGGGCGTTCGCGAACACCGGGGAGCTGTTTTTT.